This T cell receptor (beta chain) was obtained from a study of shared clonotypes between healthy human individuals. Positively selected for CCR7, the CD45RO-negative cells used as naive CD8 cells excluded terminally differentiated effector memory CD45RA+ cells. In the authors' workflow: Sequence data from immunoSEQ were junction-only and lacked quality scores; consequently, filtering differed. TCRdb keeps only in-frame clones here, not all; method: immunoSEQ multiplex PCR. Clonal size and the V and J genes are those of that table, whereas D and trimming came from the DNA. The sample yields 760,000 or so clones, about 96% seen once. General study findings and limits: Naive CD4 clonotypes overlapped across a few donors at around 4.7%. Only a few donors were included, so the genetic and exposure-history diversity represented was limited. Clonotypes shared by all four donors outscored non-shared clonotypes in generation probability.

Trimming removed 5 bases from V and 7 bases from J, with 15 bases in between. CDR3 length: 14 amino acids. Germline V gives CDR1 SGHNT, CDR2 YENEEA. As concerns this clone: What it binds is unknown.

The J gene is TRBJ2-1, the V gene TRBV11-3, with a possible D match to TRBD2 (5 bases). The sequenced sample was naive CD8+ T cells sorted from blood. The TCR comes from a man aged 30 to 45 in good health. DNA of the CDR3: TGTGCCAGCAGCCTTAGCGCCTCGGGTAATGAGCAGTTCTTC. This codes for CASSLSASGNEQFF.